This TCR beta chain was recorded in a study of spatial heterogeneity in lung cancer. Regarding the study as a whole: Expanded intratumoral alpha and beta TCR counts tracked tumor mutation counts.

Every TCR cDNA molecule bore a unique molecular identifier. Each CDR3 protein is one row after TCRdb ran MiXCR on the 5' RACE reads. In the table there are 20,000 to 30,000 distinct CDR3 sequences, 8.8% of which are singletons. As for this clonotype: Its antigen remains unidentified. One end of the junction does not line up with germline, which may come from a read error.

Germline-derived CDR1 and CDR2 are SQVTM and ANQGSEA. The CDR3 spans 13 residues. The sample's time point: sample taken at primary tumor resection. Whole RNA from tumor, nontumor lung or frozen PBMC was sequenced unsorted. This TCR derives from a male donor with early-stage non-small cell lung cancer. The specimen comprised lung tumor tissue, sampled at surgery. The rearrangement uses TRBV29-1 and TRBJ2-2, with 9 bases lining up with TRBD2. The CDR3 region is CSVDLAGTGELFF. In DNA, the CDR3 is TGCAGCGTTGACCTAGCGGGGACCGGGGAGCTGTTTTTC.